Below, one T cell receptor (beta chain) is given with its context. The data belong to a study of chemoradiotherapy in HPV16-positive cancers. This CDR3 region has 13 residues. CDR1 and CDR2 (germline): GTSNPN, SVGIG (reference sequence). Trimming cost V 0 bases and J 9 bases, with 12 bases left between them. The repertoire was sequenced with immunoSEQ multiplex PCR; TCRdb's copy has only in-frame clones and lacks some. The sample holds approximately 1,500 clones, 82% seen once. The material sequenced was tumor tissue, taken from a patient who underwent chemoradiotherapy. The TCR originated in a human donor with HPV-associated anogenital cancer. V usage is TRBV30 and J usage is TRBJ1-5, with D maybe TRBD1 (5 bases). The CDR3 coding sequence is TGTGCCTGGAGTGTGGGGGTGAAAGGGCCCCAGCATTTT. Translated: CAWSVGVKGPQHF.